What follows describes a single T cell receptor beta chain. This sample stems from a study of blood T cell repertoires in COVID-19. Profiling relied on immunoSEQ multiplex PCR, and the TCRdb table lists in-frame clones only, not all of them. Here the sample spans some 220,000 clones, about 88% being singletons. This CDR3 spans 10 amino acids. Germline CDR1 and CDR2: SQVTM and ANQGSEA. V was pared by 4 bases and J by 13 bases, with 4 bases of the junction left unmatched. The sequenced sample was peripheral blood. The clonotype comes from a man in his forties or fifties who had recovered from COVID-19. The rearrangement links TRBV29-1 to TRBJ2-7; 10 positions agree with TRBD1. Here the CDR3 DNA reads TGCAGCGTTGGGGACAGGGGAGAATACTTC. Amino acid sequence: CSVGDRGEYF.